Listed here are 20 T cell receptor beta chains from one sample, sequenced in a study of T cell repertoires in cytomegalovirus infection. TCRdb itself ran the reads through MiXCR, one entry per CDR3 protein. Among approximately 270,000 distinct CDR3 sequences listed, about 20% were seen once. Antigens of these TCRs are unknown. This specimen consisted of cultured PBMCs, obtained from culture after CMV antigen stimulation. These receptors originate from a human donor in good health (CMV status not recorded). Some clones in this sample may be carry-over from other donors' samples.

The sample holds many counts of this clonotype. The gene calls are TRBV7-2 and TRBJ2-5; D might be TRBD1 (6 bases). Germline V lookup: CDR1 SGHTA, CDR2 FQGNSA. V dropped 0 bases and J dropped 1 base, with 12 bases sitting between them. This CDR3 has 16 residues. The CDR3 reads CASSLALGQPQETQYF. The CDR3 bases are TGTGCCAGCAGCTTAGCGTTAGGACAGCCCCAAGAGACCCAGTACTTC.

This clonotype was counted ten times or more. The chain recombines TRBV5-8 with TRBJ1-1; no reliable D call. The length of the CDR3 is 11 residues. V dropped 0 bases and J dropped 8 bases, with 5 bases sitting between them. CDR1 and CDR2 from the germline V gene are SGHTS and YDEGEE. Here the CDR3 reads CASSLVEEAFF. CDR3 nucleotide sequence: TGTGCCAGCAGCTTGGTGGAGGAAGCTTTCTTT.

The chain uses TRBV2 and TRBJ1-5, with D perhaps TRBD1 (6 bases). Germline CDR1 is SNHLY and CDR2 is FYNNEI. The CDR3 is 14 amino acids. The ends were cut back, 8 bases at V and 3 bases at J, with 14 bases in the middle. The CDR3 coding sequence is TGTGCCAGCGGGGGGGCAGGACTCAATCAGCCCCAGCATTTT. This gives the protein CASGGAGLNQPQHF.

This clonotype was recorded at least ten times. DNA of the CDR3: TGTGCCAGCTGGAGGGGGGGGTACAATGAGCAGTTCTTC. This codes for CASWRGGYNEQFF. The rearrangement links TRBV6-2 or TRBV6-3 to TRBJ2-1, with D perhaps TRBD2 (7 bases). The CDR3 is 13 residues long. Per germline, CDR1 MNHEY and CDR2 SVGEGT. V lost 8 bases and J lost 4, with 12 bases in between.

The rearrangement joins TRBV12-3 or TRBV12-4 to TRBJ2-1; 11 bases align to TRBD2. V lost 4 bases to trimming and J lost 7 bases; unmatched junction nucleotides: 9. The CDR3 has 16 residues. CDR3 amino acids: CASSSNLGLAVNEQFF. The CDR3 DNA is TGTGCCAGCAGTTCCAACCTGGGACTAGCGGTAAATGAGCAGTTCTTC.

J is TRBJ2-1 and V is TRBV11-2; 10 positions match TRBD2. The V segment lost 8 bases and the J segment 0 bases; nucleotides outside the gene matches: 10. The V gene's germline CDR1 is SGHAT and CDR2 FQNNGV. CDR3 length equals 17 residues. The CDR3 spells CASQGLAGAHSYNEQFF. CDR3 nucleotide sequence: TGTGCCAGCCAGGGGCTAGCGGGAGCCCACTCCTACAATGAGCAGTTCTTC.

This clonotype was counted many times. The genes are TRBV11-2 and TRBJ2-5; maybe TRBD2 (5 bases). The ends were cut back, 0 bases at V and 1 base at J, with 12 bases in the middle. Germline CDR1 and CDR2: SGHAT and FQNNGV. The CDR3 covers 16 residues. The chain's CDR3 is CASSLEMGALQETQYF. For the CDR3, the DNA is TGTGCCAGCAGCTTAGAGATGGGAGCGCTCCAAGAGACCCAGTACTTC.

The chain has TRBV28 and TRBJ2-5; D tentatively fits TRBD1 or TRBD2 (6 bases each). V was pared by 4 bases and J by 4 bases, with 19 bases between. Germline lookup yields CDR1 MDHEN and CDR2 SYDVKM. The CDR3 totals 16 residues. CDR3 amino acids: CASSSPGASSRETQYF. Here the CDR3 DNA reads TGTGCCAGCAGTTCCCCGGGGGCCTCTAGTCGAGAGACCCAGTACTTC.

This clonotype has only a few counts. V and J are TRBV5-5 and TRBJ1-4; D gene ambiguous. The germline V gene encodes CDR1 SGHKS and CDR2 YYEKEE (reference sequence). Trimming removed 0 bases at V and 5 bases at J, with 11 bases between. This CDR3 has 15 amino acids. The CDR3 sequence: CASSLGGWSNEKLFF. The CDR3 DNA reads TGTGCCAGCAGCTTGGGCGGTTGGTCCAATGAAAAACTGTTTTTT.

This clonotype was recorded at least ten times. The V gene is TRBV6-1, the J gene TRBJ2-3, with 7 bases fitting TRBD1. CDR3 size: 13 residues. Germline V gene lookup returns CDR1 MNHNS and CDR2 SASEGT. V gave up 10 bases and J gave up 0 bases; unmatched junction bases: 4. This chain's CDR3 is CATGQVSTDTQYF. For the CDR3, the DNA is TGTGCCACAGGACAGGTTAGCACAGATACGCAGTATTTT.

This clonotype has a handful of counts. This CDR3 reads CASSFNDRESGYTF. The CDR3 DNA reads TGTGCCAGCAGTTTCAATGACAGGGAAAGTGGCTACACCTTC. The V call is TRBV28, the J call TRBJ1-2; 7 nucleotides align to TRBD1. Unmatched junction bases numbered 8, after V lost 3 bases and J lost 7 bases. In germline, CDR1 is MDHEN, CDR2 SYDVKM. This CDR3 is built from 14 residues.

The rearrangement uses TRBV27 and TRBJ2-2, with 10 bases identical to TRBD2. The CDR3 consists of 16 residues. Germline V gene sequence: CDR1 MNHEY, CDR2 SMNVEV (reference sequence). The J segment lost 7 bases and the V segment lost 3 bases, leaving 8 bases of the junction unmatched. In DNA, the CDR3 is TGTGCCAGCAGTTTGGGAGCGGGAGGGCCGATCGGGGAGCTGTTTTTT. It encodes CASSLGAGGPIGELFF.

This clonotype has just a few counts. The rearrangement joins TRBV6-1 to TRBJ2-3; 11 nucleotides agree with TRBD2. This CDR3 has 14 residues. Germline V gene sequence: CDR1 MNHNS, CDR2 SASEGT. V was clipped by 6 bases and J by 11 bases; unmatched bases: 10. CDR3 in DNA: TGTGCCAGCAGGTCCGGGACTAGCGGCTCGGTGCAGTATTTT. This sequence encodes CASRSGTSGSVQYF.

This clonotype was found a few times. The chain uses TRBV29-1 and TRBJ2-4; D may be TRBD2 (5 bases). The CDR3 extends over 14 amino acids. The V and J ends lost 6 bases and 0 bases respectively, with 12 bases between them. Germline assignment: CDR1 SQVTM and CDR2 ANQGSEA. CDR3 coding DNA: TGCAGCGTCGCTACTAGACTAGCCAAAAACATTCAGTACTTC. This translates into CSVATRLAKNIQYF.

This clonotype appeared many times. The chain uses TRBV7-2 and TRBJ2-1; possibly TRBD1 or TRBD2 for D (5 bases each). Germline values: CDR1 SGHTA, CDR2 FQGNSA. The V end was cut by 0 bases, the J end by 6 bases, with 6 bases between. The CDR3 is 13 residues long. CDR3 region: CASSLAGVNEQFF. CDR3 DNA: TGTGCCAGCAGCTTAGCGGGGGTCAATGAGCAGTTCTTC.

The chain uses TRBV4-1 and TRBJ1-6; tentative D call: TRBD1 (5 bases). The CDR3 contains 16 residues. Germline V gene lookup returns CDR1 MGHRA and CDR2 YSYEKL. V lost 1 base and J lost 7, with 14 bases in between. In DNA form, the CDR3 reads TGCGCCAGCAGCCAAGTCCGGCAGGGCGTAAATTCACCCCTCCACTTT. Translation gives CASSQVRQGVNSPLHF.

The CDR3 DNA follows: TGTGCCAGCAGCTTGATGAGCGGAGGCCACTACGAGCAGTACTTC. Encoded protein: CASSLMSGGHYEQYF. This sequence joins TRBV5-4 and TRBJ2-7, with TRBD2 as a possible D gene (5 bases). V was cut by 1 base and J by 3 bases, with 14 bases left in between. There are 15 residues in the CDR3. CDR1 and CDR2 from the germline V gene are SGHNT and YYREEE (reference sequence).

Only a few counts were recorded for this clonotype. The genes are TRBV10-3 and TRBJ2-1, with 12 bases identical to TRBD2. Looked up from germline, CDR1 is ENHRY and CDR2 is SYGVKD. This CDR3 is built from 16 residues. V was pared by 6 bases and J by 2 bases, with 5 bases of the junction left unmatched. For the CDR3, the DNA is TGTGCCATCAGCGAGACTAGCGGGAGAACCTACAATGAGCAGTTCTTC. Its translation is CAISETSGRTYNEQFF.

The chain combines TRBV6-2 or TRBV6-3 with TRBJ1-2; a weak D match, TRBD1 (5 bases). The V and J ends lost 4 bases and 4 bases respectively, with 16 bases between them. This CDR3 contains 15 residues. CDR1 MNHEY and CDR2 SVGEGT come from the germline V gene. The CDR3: CASSFLPGLPYGYTF. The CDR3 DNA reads TGTGCCAGCAGTTTTCTACCGGGACTGCCCTATGGCTACACCTTC.

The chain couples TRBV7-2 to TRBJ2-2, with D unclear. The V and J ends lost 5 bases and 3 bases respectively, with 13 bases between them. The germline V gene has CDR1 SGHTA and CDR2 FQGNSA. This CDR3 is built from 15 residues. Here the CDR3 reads CASSPVLVHTGELFF. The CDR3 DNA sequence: TGTGCCAGCAGCCCTGTGCTAGTTCACACCGGGGAGCTGTTTTTT.